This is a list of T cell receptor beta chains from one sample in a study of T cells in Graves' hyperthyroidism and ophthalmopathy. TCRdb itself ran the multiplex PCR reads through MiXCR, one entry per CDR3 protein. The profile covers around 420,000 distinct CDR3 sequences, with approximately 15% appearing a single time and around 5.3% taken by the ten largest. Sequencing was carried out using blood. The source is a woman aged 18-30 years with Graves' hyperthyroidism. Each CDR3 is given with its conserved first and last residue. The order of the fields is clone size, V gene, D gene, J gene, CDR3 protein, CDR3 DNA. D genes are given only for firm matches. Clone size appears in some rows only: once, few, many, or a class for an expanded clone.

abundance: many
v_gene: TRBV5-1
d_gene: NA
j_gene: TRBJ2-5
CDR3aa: CASSRLPEETQYF
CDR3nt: TGCGCCAGCAGCAGACTGCCTGAGGAGACCCAGTACTTC

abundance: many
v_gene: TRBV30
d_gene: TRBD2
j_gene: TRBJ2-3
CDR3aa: CAWRSVAGGTDTQYF
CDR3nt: TGTGCCTGGAGGTCGGTAGCGGGAGGGACAGATACGCAGTATTTT

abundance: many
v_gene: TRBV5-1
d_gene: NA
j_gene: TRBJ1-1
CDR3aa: CASRIWQETNTEAFF
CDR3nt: TGCGCCAGCAGAATCTGGCAGGAGACAAACACTGAAGCTTTCTTT

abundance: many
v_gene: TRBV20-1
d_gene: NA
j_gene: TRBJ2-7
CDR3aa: CSARPRRTSYEQYF
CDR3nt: TGCAGTGCTAGACCGAGACGGACCTCCTACGAGCAGTACTTC

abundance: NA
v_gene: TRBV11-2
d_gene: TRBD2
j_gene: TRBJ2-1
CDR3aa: CASSFQREKNYNEQFF
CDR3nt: TGTGCCAGCAGCTTTCAGCGGGAGAAAAACTACAATGAGCAGTTCTTC

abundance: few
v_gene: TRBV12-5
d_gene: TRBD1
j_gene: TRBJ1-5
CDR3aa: CARLRDRVGQPQHF
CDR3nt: TGTGCTAGGCTGCGGGACAGGGTAGGGCAGCCCCAGCATTTT

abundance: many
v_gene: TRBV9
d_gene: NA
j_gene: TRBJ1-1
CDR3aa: CASSQGPGKGTEAFF
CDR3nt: TGTGCCAGCAGCCAGGGCCCTGGAAAGGGCACTGAAGCTTTCTTT

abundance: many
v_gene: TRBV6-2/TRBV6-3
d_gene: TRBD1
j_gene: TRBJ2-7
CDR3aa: CASRKPDRVISYEQYF
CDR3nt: TGTGCCAGCAGAAAACCCGACAGGGTGATCTCCTACGAGCAGTACTTC

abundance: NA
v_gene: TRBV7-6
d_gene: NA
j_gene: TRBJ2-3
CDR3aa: CASTRRLGADTQYF
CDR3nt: TGTGCCAGCACCCGCAGGCTAGGAGCAGATACGCAGTATTTT

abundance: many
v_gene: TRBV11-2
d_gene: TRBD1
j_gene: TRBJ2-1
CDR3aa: CASSWVTGAGNEQFF
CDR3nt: TGTGCCAGCAGCTGGGTGACAGGGGCGGGCAATGAGCAGTTCTTC

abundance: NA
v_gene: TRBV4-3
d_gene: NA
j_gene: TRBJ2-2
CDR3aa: CASSQAISGSGGGGELFF
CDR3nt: TGCGCCAGCAGCCAAGCCATCAGCGGCAGCGGCGGTGGCGGGGAGCTGTTTTTT

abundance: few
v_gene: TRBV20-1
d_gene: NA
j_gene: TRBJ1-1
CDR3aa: CSARPPEGAFF
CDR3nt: TGCAGTGCTAGACCCCCGGAAGGGGCTTTCTTT

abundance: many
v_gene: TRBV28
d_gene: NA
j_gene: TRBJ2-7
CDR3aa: CASTRGRETRYEQYF
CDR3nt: TGTGCCAGCACCAGGGGGAGGGAGACTCGATACGAGCAGTACTTC

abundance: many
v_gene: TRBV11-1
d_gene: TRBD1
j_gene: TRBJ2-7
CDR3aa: CASSLTTGQGHEQYF
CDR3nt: TGTGCCAGCAGCTTAACTACGGGACAGGGCCACGAGCAGTACTTC

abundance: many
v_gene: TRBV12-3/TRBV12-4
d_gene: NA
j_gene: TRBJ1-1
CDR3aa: CASSLSAGAEAFF
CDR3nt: TGTGCCAGCAGTTTATCAGCTGGGGCTGAAGCTTTCTTT

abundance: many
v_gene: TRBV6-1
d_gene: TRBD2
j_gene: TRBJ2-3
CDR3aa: CASSGHPLAGELADTQYF
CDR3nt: TGTGCCAGCAGTGGTCACCCACTAGCGGGAGAGCTTGCAGATACGCAGTATTTT

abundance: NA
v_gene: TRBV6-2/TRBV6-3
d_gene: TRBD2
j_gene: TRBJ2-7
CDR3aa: CASRISGGSYEQYF
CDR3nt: TGTGCCAGCCGAATCTCTGGCGGGAGCTACGAGCAGTACTTC

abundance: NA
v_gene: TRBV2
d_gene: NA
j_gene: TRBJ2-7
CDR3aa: CASSMTEDYEQYF
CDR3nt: TGTGCCAGCAGCATGACAGAAGACTACGAGCAGTACTTC

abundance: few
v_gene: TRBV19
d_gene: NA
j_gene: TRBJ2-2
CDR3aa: CASSPFGTRNTGELFF
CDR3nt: TGTGCCAGTAGCCCGTTCGGGACGAGGAACACCGGGGAGCTGTTTTTT

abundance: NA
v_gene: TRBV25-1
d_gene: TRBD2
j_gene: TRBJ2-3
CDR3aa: CASSALAGSADTQYF
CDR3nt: TGTGCCAGCAGTGCTCTAGCGGGGAGTGCAGATACGCAGTATTTT

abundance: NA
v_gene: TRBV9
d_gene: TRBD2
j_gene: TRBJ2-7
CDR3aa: CASSAAGAGDEQYF
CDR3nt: TGTGCCAGCAGCGCGGCTGGGGCGGGAGATGAGCAGTACTTC

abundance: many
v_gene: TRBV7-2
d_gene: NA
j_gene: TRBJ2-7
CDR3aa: CASSLGTPPYEQYF
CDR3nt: TGTGCCAGCAGCTTAGGCACACCCCCCTACGAGCAGTACTTC

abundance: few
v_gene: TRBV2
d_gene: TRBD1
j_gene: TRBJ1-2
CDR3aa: CASRDRQGAYYGYTF
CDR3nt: TGTGCCAGCAGGGACAGACAGGGGGCCTACTATGGCTACACCTTC

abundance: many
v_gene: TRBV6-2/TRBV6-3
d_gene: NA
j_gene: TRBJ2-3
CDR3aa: CASRPSSTDTQYF
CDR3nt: TGTGCCAGCAGGCCATCTAGCACAGATACGCAGTATTTT

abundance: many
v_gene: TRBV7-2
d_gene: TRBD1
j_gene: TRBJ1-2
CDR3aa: CASSFPGQNYGYTF
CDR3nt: TGTGCCAGCAGCTTCCCGGGACAGAACTATGGCTACACCTTC

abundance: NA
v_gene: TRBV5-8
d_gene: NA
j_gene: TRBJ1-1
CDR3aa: CASSYGTQPFEAFF
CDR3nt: TGTGCCAGCAGCTACGGGACTCAGCCCTTTGAAGCTTTCTTT

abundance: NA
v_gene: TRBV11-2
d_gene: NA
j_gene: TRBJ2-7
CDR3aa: CASSLSGYLSYEQYF
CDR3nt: TGTGCCAGCAGCTTATCTGGCTACCTCTCCTACGAGCAGTACTTC

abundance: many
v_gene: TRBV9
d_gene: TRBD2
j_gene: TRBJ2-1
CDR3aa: CASSVMTSGNYNEQFF
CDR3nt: TGTGCCAGCAGCGTCATGACTAGCGGGAACTACAATGAGCAGTTCTTC

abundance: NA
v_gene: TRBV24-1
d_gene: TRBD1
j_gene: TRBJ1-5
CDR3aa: CATSDFDRESNQPQHF
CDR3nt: TGTGCCACCAGTGATTTCGACAGGGAGAGCAATCAGCCCCAGCATTTT

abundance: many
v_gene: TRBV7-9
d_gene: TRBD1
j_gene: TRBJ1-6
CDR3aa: CASSRDGGGAAPLHF
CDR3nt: TGTGCCAGCAGCCGGGACGGAGGGGGCGCAGCACCCCTCCACTTT

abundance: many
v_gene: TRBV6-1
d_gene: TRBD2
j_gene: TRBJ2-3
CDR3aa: CASSEARSGSTVSGRATSTDTQYF
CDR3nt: TGTGCCAGCAGTGAAGCGCGGAGTGGGAGTACCGTAAGCGGGAGGGCAACTAGCACAGATACGCAGTATTTT

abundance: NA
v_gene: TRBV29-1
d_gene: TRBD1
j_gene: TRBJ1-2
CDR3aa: CSVAGQVIYGYTF
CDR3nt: TGCAGCGTTGCAGGACAGGTGATCTATGGCTACACCTTC

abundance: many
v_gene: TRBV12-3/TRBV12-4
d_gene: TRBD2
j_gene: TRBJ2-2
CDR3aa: CASSLPKTSGLFSGELFF
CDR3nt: TGTGCCAGCAGTTTACCCAAGACTAGCGGGTTGTTTTCCGGGGAGCTGTTTTTT

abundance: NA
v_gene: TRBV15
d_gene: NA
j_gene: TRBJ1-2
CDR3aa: CATSREQGSNYGYTF
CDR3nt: TGTGCCACCAGCAGAGAACAGGGCTCTAACTATGGCTACACCTTC

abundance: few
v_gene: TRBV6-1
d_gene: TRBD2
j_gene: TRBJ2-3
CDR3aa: CASSQREVQTDTQYF
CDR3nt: TGTGCCAGCAGCCAGCGGGAGGTCCAGACAGATACGCAGTATTTT

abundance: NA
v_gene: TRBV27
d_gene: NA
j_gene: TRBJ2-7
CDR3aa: CASSRGYYETPYEQYF
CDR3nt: TGTGCCAGCAGTCGTGGGTACTACGAAACGCCCTACGAGCAGTACTTC

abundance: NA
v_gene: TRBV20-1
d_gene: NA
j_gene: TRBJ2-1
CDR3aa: CSATPGLGRREQFF
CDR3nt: TGCAGTGCCACCCCTGGACTGGGTAGGAGGGAGCAGTTCTTC

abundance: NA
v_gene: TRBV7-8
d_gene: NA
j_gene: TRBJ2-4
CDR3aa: CASSFRASKNIQYF
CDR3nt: TGTGCCAGCAGCTTCCGGGCCTCCAAAAACATTCAGTACTTC

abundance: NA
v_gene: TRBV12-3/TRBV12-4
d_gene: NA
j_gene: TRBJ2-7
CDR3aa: CASSFIKGSLIYEQYF
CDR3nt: TGTGCCAGCAGTTTTATTAAGGGGAGTTTAATATACGAGCAGTACTTC

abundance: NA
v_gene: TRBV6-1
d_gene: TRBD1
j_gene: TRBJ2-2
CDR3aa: CASGHRGTGELFF
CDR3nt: TGCGCCAGCGGCCACAGGGGTACCGGGGAGCTGTTTTTT

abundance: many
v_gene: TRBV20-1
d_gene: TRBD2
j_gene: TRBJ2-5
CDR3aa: CSATSGSEETQYF
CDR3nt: TGCAGTGCTACGAGCGGGAGTGAGGAGACCCAGTACTTC

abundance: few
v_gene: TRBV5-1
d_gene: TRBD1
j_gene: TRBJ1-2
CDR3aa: CASSLDRGASGYTF
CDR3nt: TGCGCCAGCAGCTTAGACAGGGGCGCCTCGGGCTACACCTTC

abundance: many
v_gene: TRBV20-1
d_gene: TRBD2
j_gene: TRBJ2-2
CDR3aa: CSARDRRILAGEISGELFF
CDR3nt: TGCAGTGCTAGAGATCGGCGGATACTAGCGGGAGAAATTAGCGGGGAGCTGTTTTTT

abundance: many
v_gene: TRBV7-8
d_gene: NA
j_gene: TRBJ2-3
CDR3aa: CASNPEGTDTQYF
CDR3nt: TGTGCCTCAAACCCGGAGGGCACAGATACGCAGTATTTT

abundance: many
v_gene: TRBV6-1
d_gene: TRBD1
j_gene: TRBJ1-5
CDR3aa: CASRTGTGANQPQHF
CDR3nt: TGTGCCAGCAGAACCGGGACAGGGGCAAATCAGCCCCAGCATTTT

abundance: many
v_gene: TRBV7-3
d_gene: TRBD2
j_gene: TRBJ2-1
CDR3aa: CASSPPGTSYNEQFF
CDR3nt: TGTGCCAGCAGCCCACCCGGGACTAGTTACAATGAGCAGTTCTTC

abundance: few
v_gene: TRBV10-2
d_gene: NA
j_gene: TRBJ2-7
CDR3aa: CATAQQGGEQYF
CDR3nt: TGCGCCACCGCACAGCAGGGCGGGGAGCAGTACTTC

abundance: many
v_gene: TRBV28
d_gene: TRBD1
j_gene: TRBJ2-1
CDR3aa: CASTLQTGGGEQFF
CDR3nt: TGTGCCAGCACCCTACAAACAGGGGGTGGTGAGCAGTTCTTC

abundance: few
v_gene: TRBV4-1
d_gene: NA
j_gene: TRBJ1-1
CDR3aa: CASSQFDGLNTEAFF
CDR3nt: TGCGCCAGCAGCCAATTCGACGGATTGAACACTGAAGCTTTCTTT

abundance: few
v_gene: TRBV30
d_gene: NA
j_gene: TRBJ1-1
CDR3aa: CAWRTGVNTEAFF
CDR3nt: TGTGCCTGGAGAACCGGGGTTAACACTGAAGCTTTCTTT

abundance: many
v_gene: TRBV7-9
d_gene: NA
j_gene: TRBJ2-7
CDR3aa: CASSLLNLAYEQYF
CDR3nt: TGTGCCAGCAGCTTATTGAACCTGGCCTACGAGCAGTACTTC

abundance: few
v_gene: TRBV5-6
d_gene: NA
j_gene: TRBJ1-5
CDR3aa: CASSPVSYGLGHSNQPQHF
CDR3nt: TGTGCCAGCAGCCCGGTATCATATGGTCTGGGGCATAGCAATCAGCCCCAGCATTTT

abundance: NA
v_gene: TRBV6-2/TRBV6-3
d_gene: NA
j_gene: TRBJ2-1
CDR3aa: CASRPTEYNEQFF
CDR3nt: TGTGCCAGCAGACCCACTGAGTACAATGAGCAGTTCTTC

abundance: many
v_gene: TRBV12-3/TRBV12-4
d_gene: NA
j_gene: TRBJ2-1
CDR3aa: CAILSGTYNEQFF
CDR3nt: TGTGCCATCCTTAGCGGTACCTACAATGAGCAGTTCTTC

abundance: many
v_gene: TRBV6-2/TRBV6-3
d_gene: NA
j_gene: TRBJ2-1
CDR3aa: CASSYSVGEQFF
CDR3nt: TGTGCCAGCAGTTACTCCGTAGGGGAGCAGTTCTTC

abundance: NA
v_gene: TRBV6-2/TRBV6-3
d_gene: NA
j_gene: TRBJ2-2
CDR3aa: CASSPEGRSGELFF
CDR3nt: TGTGCCAGCAGCCCCGAGGGGCGCTCCGGGGAGCTGTTTTTT

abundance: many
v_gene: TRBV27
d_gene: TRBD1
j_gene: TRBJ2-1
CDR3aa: CASSLDRAAYNEQFF
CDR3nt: TGTGCCAGCAGTTTGGACAGGGCTGCCTACAATGAGCAGTTCTTC

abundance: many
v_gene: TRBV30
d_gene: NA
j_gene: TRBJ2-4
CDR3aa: CAWSVRGAKNIQYF
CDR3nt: TGTGCCTGGAGTGTAAGGGGGGCCAAAAACATTCAGTACTTC

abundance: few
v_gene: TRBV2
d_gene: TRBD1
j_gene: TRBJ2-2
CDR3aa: CASFTPPRRSDRENTGELFF
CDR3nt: TGTGCCAGCTTCACTCCTCCCAGGCGATCGGACAGGGAGAACACCGGGGAGCTGTTTTTT

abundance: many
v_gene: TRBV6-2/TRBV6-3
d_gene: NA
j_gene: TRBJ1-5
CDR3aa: CASRRMTVASNQPQHF
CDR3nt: TGTGCCAGCAGACGAATGACAGTAGCTAGCAATCAGCCCCAGCATTTT